This TCR beta chain is drawn from a study of blood T cell repertoires in COVID-19. Overall study context: COVID-19 samples, acute and convalescent, were from the United States, Italy and Spain.

Deletions cut 6 bases from V and 5 bases from J, with 8 bases between. CDR1 and CDR2 from the germline V gene are SGHTA and FQGNSA. The CDR3 is 11 amino acids. Assay used: immunoSEQ multiplex PCR; TCRdb lists only in-frame clones, some missing. The sample has 310,000 or so clones, roughly 90% seen once. The TCR sequence derives from a woman aged 45-65 years with active or convalescent COVID-19. Sequencing was performed on peripheral blood. The chain uses TRBV7-2 and TRBJ2-7, with no clear D. The DNA for the CDR3 is TGTGCCAGCAGTCACCGAGACGAGCAGTACTTC. Residues: CASSHRDEQYF.